This T cell receptor (beta chain) was sequenced during a study of T cell responses to AZD1222 COVID-19 vaccine. Overall study findings and caveats: Receipt of two AZD1222 doses was followed by a rise in Spike-specific TCR breadth and depth.

Per the germline V gene, CDR1 is SEHNR and CDR2 is FQNEAQ (reference sequence). The CDR3 length is 17 residues. A note on this clone: Its cognate antigen is unknown.

Assay used: immunoSEQ multiplex PCR; TCRdb lists only in-frame clones, some missing. The data hold some 99,000 clones, with around 85% observed a single time. This clonotype was sampled from an adult who received the AZD1222 COVID-19 vaccine. Sequenced material: peripheral blood, taken 28 days after the second AZD1222 dose. The chain has TRBV7-9 and TRBJ1-2, with D possibly being TRBD1 (6 bases). The CDR3 sequence is CAEEGGGPYVAGYGYTF. Here the CDR3 DNA reads TGTGCTGAGGAGGGGGGGGGCCCCTACGTAGCTGGCTATGGCTACACCTTC. Looking up the rest from reference TRBV7-9 and TRBJ1-2 gives the full variable domain: DTGVSQNPRHKITKRGQNVTFRCDPISEHNRLYWYRQTLGQGPEFLTYFQNEAQLEKSRLLSDRFSAERPKGSFSTLEIQRTEQGDSAMYLCAEEGGGPYVAGYGYTFGSGTRLTVV.